The rows below give T cell receptor beta chains drawn from one sample of a study of cytomegalovirus exposure and HLA in healthy donors. Clones were sequenced by immunoSEQ multiplex PCR, and TCRdb holds only the in-frame ones, with some missing. Its table lists about 110,000 clones. The sample taken for sequencing was PBMCs. Receptor source: a man in his late teens or twenties in good health and CMV-seronegative. CDR3s include the opening cysteine and the closing phenylalanine or tryptophan. A D gene is named only where the DNA matches it firmly.

J,D,V,DNA,CDR3
TRBJ2-7,-,TRBV6-1,TGTGCCAGCAGTGCACAGGGTTGGGAGCAGTACTTC,CASSAQGWEQYF
TRBJ2-1,TRBD1,TRBV5-1,TGCGCCAGCAGCCCCCGGACAGGGTCTCGCAATGAGCAGTTCTTC,CASSPRTGSRNEQFF
TRBJ1-3,TRBD1,TRBV10-2,TGCGCCAGCAGTGCCTACAATCAGGGGGCATCAGGAAACACCATATATTTT,CASSAYNQGASGNTIYF
TRBJ1-2,-,TRBV13,TGTGCCAGCAGCTCCGACCGCCGACAGGAGAAATTCTATGGCTACACCTTC,CASSSDRRQEKFYGYTF
TRBJ1-3,-,TRBV19,TGTGCCAGTAGTATAACAGGGTTAAGTGGAAACACCATATATTTT,CASSITGLSGNTIYF
TRBJ1-2,-,TRBV5-1,TGCGCCAGCAGCTTGGAAGCCAGGGGAGGGGATGGCTACACCTTC,CASSLEARGGDGYTF
TRBJ2-1,-,TRBV5-1,TGCGCCAGCAGCTTTACCGGTGGAGGGGTCAATGAGCAGTTCTTC,CASSFTGGGVNEQFF
TRBJ1-2,-,TRBV7-9,TGTGCCAGCAGCTTTAGCGGGGGAAGGGGTCGGTATGGCTACACCTTC,CASSFSGGRGRYGYTF
TRBJ1-2,-,TRBV7-8,TGTGCCAGCAGCTTAGTAGGTACTATGGAGGGCTACACCTTC,CASSLVGTMEGYTF
TRBJ1-5,TRBD1,TRBV5-6,TGTGCCAGCAGCGGGGGACAGGGGGGCGGCAATCAGCCCCAGCATTTT,CASSGGQGGGNQPQHF
TRBJ1-3,-,TRBV19,TGTGCCAGTAGTAGTGGCATACCTCTCGGAAACACCATATATTTT,CASSSGIPLGNTIYF
TRBJ2-1,TRBD2,TRBV9,TGTGCCAGCAGCTTCGCCGGGACTAGCGGTTACAATGAGCAGTTCTTC,CASSFAGTSGYNEQFF
TRBJ1-1,-,TRBV6-1,TGTGCCAGCAGTGAAATCGAGGTTATGAACACTGAAGCTTTCTTT,CASSEIEVMNTEAFF
TRBJ1-5,-,TRBV30,TGTGCCTGGAGCCCAGGAAGCAATCAGCCCCAGCATTTT,CAWSPGSNQPQHF
TRBJ1-1,-,TRBV9,TGTGCCAGCAGCGGGGTGGGACAGAACACTGAAGCTTTCTTT,CASSGVGQNTEAFF
TRBJ2-5,TRBD2,TRBV7-9,TGTGCCAGCAGCTTTTTTACCGGGGGGCAAGAGACCCAGTACTTC,CASSFFTGGQETQYF
TRBJ1-1,-,TRBV21-1,TGTGCCAGCAGCAAATGGGGGTCGCGGGAGGGGCGGCTCAACACTGAAGCTTTCTTT,CASSKWGSREGRLNTEAFF
TRBJ2-7,-,TRBV5-6,TGTGCCAGCAGTCCCCTGGGACAAACTCGCCACGAGCAGTACTTC,CASSPLGQTRHEQYF
TRBJ1-1,-,TRBV11-2,TGTGCCAGCAGGGGATTCACGGACAAGAACACTGAAGCTTTCTTT,CASRGFTDKNTEAFF
TRBJ1-2,TRBD1,TRBV15,TGTGCCACCAGCAGTAGGTTGACAGGGGATGGCTACACCTTC,CATSSRLTGDGYTF
TRBJ1-1,TRBD1,TRBV5-4,TGTGCCAGCAGCCGGGGGACAGAAATGAACACTGAAGCTTTCTTT,CASSRGTEMNTEAFF
TRBJ1-1,-,TRBV5-4,TGTGCCAGCAGCCCGACAGGTTCCACTGAAGCTTTCTTT,CASSPTGSTEAFF
TRBJ2-4,-,TRBV6-1,TGTGCCAGCAGTGAAGGACAGGCAAACATTCAGTACTTC,CASSEGQANIQYF
TRBJ1-1,-,TRBV6-5,TGTGCCAGCAGACCACCGGGAGGAAGTGAAGCTTTCTTT,CASRPPGGSEAFF
TRBJ2-7,-,TRBV20-1,TGCAGTGCTAGCGTCACATACGAGCAGTACTTC,CSASVTYEQYF
TRBJ2-7,TRBD1,TRBV19,TGTGCCAGTAGCAACCAGGACAGGGTAGCCTCGCACGAGCAGTACTTC,CASSNQDRVASHEQYF
TRBJ2-3,-,TRBV19,TGTGCCAGTAGTATAGTCTACACAGATACGCAGTATTTT,CASSIVYTDTQYF
TRBJ1-5,TRBD1,TRBV18,TGTGCCAGCTCAGAGAGGGGCCGTTGGACAGGGTCCAAATATAGCAATCAGCCCCAGCATTTT,CASSERGRWTGSKYSNQPQHF
TRBJ2-5,TRBD1,TRBV5-1,TGCGCCAGCAGCTTGAGCCCGGTCGGGACAGGTCGAAAAGAGACCCAGTACTTC,CASSLSPVGTGRKETQYF
TRBJ1-4,TRBD1,TRBV29-1,TGCAGCGTTGAAGATCGGGACAGGGGCGAAAAACTGTTTTTT,CSVEDRDRGEKLFF
TRBJ2-7,-,TRBV4-1,TGCGCCAGCAGCCAGTGGCGGGCCTACGAGCAGTACTTC,CASSQWRAYEQYF
TRBJ2-7,TRBD1,TRBV28,TGTGCCAGCAGTTTAGACAGGGGAACCCACGAGCAGTACTTC,CASSLDRGTHEQYF
TRBJ2-2,TRBD2,TRBV5-4,TGTGCCAGCAGCTTTAGCGGGGGATGGACCGGGGAGCTGTTTTTT,CASSFSGGWTGELFF
TRBJ1-2,TRBD1,TRBV27,TGTGCCAGCAGTCCCGGGACAGGGTATGGCTACACCTTC,CASSPGTGYGYTF
TRBJ2-1,-,TRBV5-1,TGCGCCAGCAGCTTGGAGGAGGGGGCGCGGGACAATGAGCAGTTCTTC,CASSLEEGARDNEQFF
TRBJ1-5,-,TRBV19,TGTGCCAGCACCGACCCGTACAGGGCCATTCAAAATCAGCCCCAGCATTTT,CASTDPYRAIQNQPQHF
TRBJ1-1,-,TRBV7-9,TGTGCCAGCAGCTTAGCGGCAGGGCCGAACACTGAAGCTTTCTTT,CASSLAAGPNTEAFF
TRBJ2-3,-,TRBV9,TGTGCCAGCAGCCCCCGACTAGTCCCTAGCACAGATACGCAGTATTTT,CASSPRLVPSTDTQYF
TRBJ1-2,TRBD1,TRBV6-5,TGTGCCAGCAATGGACAGGGGGCGAAGAACTATGGCTACACCTTC,CASNGQGAKNYGYTF
TRBJ1-6,TRBD1,TRBV11-2,TGTGCCAGCAGCTTTGGGGACAGCCCTCGCCGGCATTCACCCCTCCACTTT,CASSFGDSPRRHSPLHF
TRBJ1-2,-,TRBV7-2,TGTGCCAGCACCAAGGACAGAAAGAACTATGGCTACACCTTC,CASTKDRKNYGYTF
TRBJ2-5,-,TRBV9,TGTGCCAGCAGCGCTACAGGGGGGGTGCAAGAGACCCAGTACTTC,CASSATGGVQETQYF
TRBJ2-7,-,TRBV2,TGTGCCAGCAGTTCACAGGGCTACGAGCAGTACTTC,CASSSQGYEQYF
TRBJ2-7,-,TRBV5-1,TGCGCCAGCAGCTTTCAGCAGGGAGGCTCCTACGAGCAGTACTTC,CASSFQQGGSYEQYF
TRBJ1-1,-,TRBV4-2,TGTGCCAGCAGCCAGCAAGAGGAAGCTTTCTTT,CASSQQEEAFF
TRBJ2-4,-,TRBV27,TGTGCCAGCAGTCCCAATGCCCTGTCCGGAAACATTCAGTACTTC,CASSPNALSGNIQYF
TRBJ2-7,-,TRBV10-3,TGTGCCATCAGTGAGTCGCGGGCCCCCGGGTCCTACGAGCAGTACTTC,CAISESRAPGSYEQYF
TRBJ1-2,-,TRBV10-3,TGTGCCATCAGTGATGAACGAGCTAACTATGGCTACACCTTC,CAISDERANYGYTF